This TCR beta chain comes out of a study of shared clonotypes between healthy human individuals. Findings of the study overall: Clonotype sharing among donors was expected to depend on sequencing depth. The study sampled only blood, and tissue repertoires likely differ.

After removal of 6 bases from V and 1 base from J, the junction contained 0 bases not matched to a gene. The germline CDR1 and CDR2 sequences are MNHNS and SASEGT. The CDR3 runs to 13 residues. Note on this clone: Its antigen is unidentified. Other DNA sequences in the sample encode the same CDR3.

The authors split each subset's genomic DNA evenly across several immunoSEQ plates. Profiled with immunoSEQ multiplex PCR; TCRdb holds only in-frame clones, not every one. The table shows about 2.3 million clones, with 85% to 95% occurring only once. This TCR came from a man between 18 and 35 years old in good health. Some clones in this sample may be carry-over from other donors' samples. Sequences were obtained from naive CD4+ T cells from PBMCs. The subset was: CD45RA+ positively selected. This chain links TRBV6-1 with TRBJ1-1, with 9 positions matching TRBD1. The CDR3 here is CASRDRGNTEAFF. The CDR3 DNA is TGTGCCAGCAGGGACAGGGGGAACACTGAAGCTTTCTTT.